This T cell receptor (beta chain) derives from a study of shared clonotypes between healthy human individuals. The table came from immunoSEQ multiplex PCR; TCRdb's copy has only in-frame clones and leaves some out. The sample lists around 2,000,000 clones; more than 85% were seen once. Naive CD8 isolation took CD45RO-negative cells positively selected for CCR7 and excluded terminally differentiated effector memory CD45RA+ cells. The receptor comes from a young man in good health. Some clones in this sample may be carry-over from other donors' samples. Input material: naive CD8+ T cells from PBMCs.

CDR3: CASSTGSNYEQYF. For the CDR3, the DNA is TGCGCCAGCAGTACAGGGAGTAATTACGAGCAGTACTTC. This chain connects TRBV10-1 to TRBJ2-7; D is perhaps TRBD1 (6 bases). The CDR3 is 13 amino acids. Looked up from germline, CDR1 is WNHNN and CDR2 is SYGVQD (reference sequence). The ends were cut back, 5 bases at V and 4 bases at J, with 12 bases in the middle.